This is a list of T cell receptor beta chains from one sample in a study of vaccination and CD4 T cells after COVID-19. What these receptors recognize is not known. TCRdb called the PCR reads again in MiXCR, with one record for every CDR3 protein. The table includes approximately 19,000 distinct CDR3 sequences, around 80% detected once. Sequenced material: CD4+ T cells from blood, cultured in vitro, taken after SARS-CoV-2 vaccination. Every receptor here comes from a human donor who received a COVID-19 vaccine. The CDR3 runs from the conserved cysteine through the conserved F or W. The D gene is left open where the match is weak. Expanded clones get a size class; other rows say once, few or many, or leave the size out.

D	size	J	V	CDR3	DNA
TRBD1	once	TRBJ1-6	TRBV10-3	CAISEGGQVNSPLHF	TGTGCCATCAGTGAGGGGGGACAGGTTAATTCACCCCTCCACTTT
TRBD1	-	TRBJ1-1	TRBV19	CASSLRTGRGTEAFF	TGTGCCAGTAGTCTTAGGACAGGGAGGGGGACTGAAGCTTTCTTT
-	-	TRBJ2-7	TRBV6-5	CASSYSKGVGDEQYF	TGTGCCAGCAGTTACTCGAAAGGGGTGGGGGACGAGCAGTACTTC
TRBD1	-	TRBJ1-2	TRBV12-3/TRBV12-4	CASSRQGEGYGYTF	TGTGCCAGCAGTCGACAGGGGGAGGGCTATGGCTACACCTTC
-	-	TRBJ2-5	TRBV4-1	CASSQIGVGEETQYF	TGCGCCAGCAGCCAGATCGGGGTAGGGGAAGAGACCCAGTACTTC
-	-	TRBJ1-2	TRBV30	CAWSPDRNYGYTF	TGTGCCTGGAGTCCGGATAGGAACTATGGCTACACCTTC
-	-	TRBJ1-1	TRBV20-1	CSAEGGNTEAFF	TGCAGTGCCGAGGGGGGGAACACTGAAGCTTTCTTT
TRBD2	-	TRBJ2-3	TRBV20-1	CSASSGERGSTDTQYF	TGCAGTGCTAGTTCCGGGGAGCGGGGGAGCACAGATACGCAGTATTTT
-	-	TRBJ1-2	TRBV30	CAWSVGQALTYGYTF	TGTGCCTGGAGTGTAGGACAAGCACTTACCTATGGCTACACCTTC
TRBD1	-	TRBJ1-1	TRBV6-5	CASSYMTGMNTEAFF	TGTGCCAGCAGTTACATGACAGGGATGAACACTGAAGCTTTCTTT
-	few	TRBJ1-2	TRBV20-1	CSARDLGRNNYGYTF	TGCAGTGCTAGAGATCTAGGCAGAAATAACTATGGCTACACCTTC
-	-	TRBJ2-5	TRBV7-6	CASSQAKETQYF	TGTGCCAGCAGCCAGGCCAAAGAGACCCAGTACTTC
-	-	TRBJ1-4	TRBV19	CASSILLPTGVKLFF	TGTGCCAGTAGTATCTTGTTGCCCACCGGGGTAAAACTGTTTTTT
-	-	TRBJ1-5	TRBV20-1	CSASVREGQPQHF	TGCAGTGCTAGCGTCAGGGAGGGTCAGCCCCAGCATTTT
-	-	TRBJ1-3	TRBV30	CAWSAWGFGAYTIYF	TGTGCCTGGAGTGCCTGGGGCTTCGGGGCATACACCATATATTTT
TRBD1	-	TRBJ2-5	TRBV3-1	CASSPTGVGETQYF	TGTGCCAGCAGCCCAACAGGGGTGGGAGAGACCCAGTACTTC
TRBD2	-	TRBJ2-5	TRBV20-1	CSASPLSGRQETQYF	TGCAGTGCTAGTCCCCTTAGCGGGAGGCAAGAGACCCAGTACTTC
-	-	TRBJ2-5	TRBV30	CAWERRFQETQYF	TGTGCCTGGGAGCGGAGGTTCCAAGAGACCCAGTACTTC
-	-	TRBJ1-3	TRBV6-1	CATKPGNSGNTIYF	TGTGCCACCAAGCCAGGGAACTCTGGAAACACCATATATTTT
-	-	TRBJ1-1	TRBV7-8	CASSPARVRALNTEAFF	TGTGCCAGCAGCCCGGCCAGGGTGCGCGCCCTGAACACTGAAGCTTTCTTT
TRBD1	-	TRBJ1-2	TRBV2	CASRALRDRDSYGYTF	TGTGCCAGCAGGGCTCTCCGGGACAGGGACTCCTATGGCTACACCTTC
-	-	TRBJ1-1	TRBV5-4	CASSLAPSEAFF	TGTGCCAGCAGCTTGGCCCCCAGTGAAGCTTTCTTT
TRBD1	-	TRBJ1-1	TRBV6-1	CASSEDEGQGVTEAFF	TGTGCCAGCAGTGAAGATGAGGGACAGGGTGTAACTGAAGCTTTCTTT
TRBD1	-	TRBJ1-1	TRBV27	CASSRTGVMNTEAFF	TGTGCCAGCAGTAGAACAGGGGTCATGAACACTGAAGCTTTCTTT
-	-	TRBJ1-2	TRBV12-3/TRBV12-4	CASTSYGAFYGYTF	TGTGCCAGCACCTCGTACGGAGCTTTCTATGGCTACACCTTC
TRBD1	-	TRBJ1-2	TRBV19	CASIQGEYGYTF	TGTGCCAGTATTCAGGGGGAGTATGGCTACACCTTC
TRBD1	-	TRBJ1-1	TRBV24-1	CATSEQGDTEAFF	TGTGCCACCAGTGAACAGGGGGACACTGAAGCTTTCTTT
-	-	TRBJ2-7	TRBV24-1	CATSDSQVLLDEQYF	TGTGCCACCAGTGATTCGCAGGTCCTGTTAGACGAGCAGTACTTC
-	-	TRBJ2-7	TRBV10-3	CAASAGYEQYF	TGTGCCGCATCGGCGGGCTACGAGCAGTACTTC
TRBD1	-	TRBJ2-1	TRBV20-1	CSASTGTGGIDEQFF	TGCAGTGCCTCGACCGGGACAGGGGGCATTGATGAGCAGTTCTTC
-	-	TRBJ1-5	TRBV10-3	CAISGVGAGNQPQHF	TGTGCCATCAGTGGGGTGGGGGCAGGCAATCAGCCCCAGCATTTT
-	-	TRBJ1-1	TRBV5-1	CASSFDSEDAEAFF	TGCGCCAGCAGCTTCGACTCAGAGGACGCTGAAGCTTTCTTT
-	-	TRBJ1-4	TRBV20-1	CSASWGITEKLFF	TGCAGTGCTAGTTGGGGTATAACTGAAAAACTGTTTTTT
-	few	TRBJ1-5	TRBV10-3	CAISEAGVFGNQPQHF	TGTGCCATCAGTGAGGCAGGGGTTTTCGGCAATCAGCCCCAGCATTTT
-	-	TRBJ2-2	TRBV6-1	CASSEMGRGGELFF	TGTGCCAGCAGTGAAATGGGGCGCGGCGGGGAGCTGTTTTTT
TRBD2	-	TRBJ2-3	TRBV7-2	CASSLDTGGGTDTQYF	TGTGCCAGCAGCTTAGATACGGGGGGAGGCACAGATACGCAGTATTTT
-	-	TRBJ1-1	TRBV5-1	CASSAGGNTEAFF	TGCGCCAGCAGCGCCGGGGGGAACACTGAAGCTTTCTTT
TRBD2	-	TRBJ2-3	TRBV20-1	CSAIHWTSGQGDTQYF	TGCAGTGCAATTCATTGGACTAGCGGGCAGGGAGATACGCAGTATTTT
TRBD1	-	TRBJ2-5	TRBV7-2	CASSRYPPGGAGRGETQYF	TGTGCCAGCAGCCGTTATCCTCCAGGGGGCGCCGGGAGAGGAGAGACCCAGTACTTC
TRBD1	-	TRBJ1-2	TRBV6-1	CASRSGTGLYGYTF	TGTGCCAGCAGGTCCGGGACAGGGTTATATGGCTACACCTTC